This record concerns one TCR beta chain sequence. Its cognate antigen is unknown. The sample is drawn from a study of CXCR3-negative and CXCR3-positive naive CD8 T cells. All CD8+ T cell subsets were sorted in triplicate at around 330,000 cells each. A CD45RO-CCR7+CD27+CD95- phenotype identified naive CD8+ T cells. Preparation of TRB cDNA libraries relied on 5' RACE carrying UMI labels. TCRdb reprocessed the 5' RACE reads and reports one entry per CDR3 protein, with no DNA. Reported are roughly 130,000 distinct CDR3 sequences; the ten largest clones contain roughly 0.6%. Regarding the study as a whole: Naive CXCR3-negative cells resembled naive CXCR3-positive cells in TRBV-TRBJ usage; memory cells differed. In CXCR3-positive naive cells, the TRB CDR3s were more hydrophobic than in CXCR3-negative naive cells. Memory CD8+ T cell repertoires were far less diverse than both naive subsets.

CDR3 size: 15 residues. Per the germline V gene, CDR1 is SGHVS and CDR2 is FQNEAQ. Sequencing used naive CXCR3+ CD8+ T cells from blood. Subset defined: CD45RO-CCR7+CD27+CD95- naive CD8+ T cells expressing CXCR3 (TNR3+). This rearrangement joins TRBV7-8 to TRBJ2-7. The source is a human donor in good health. Some clones in this sample may be carry-over from other donors' samples. CDR3 residues: CASSLARGKMYEQYF.